These 3 T cell receptor beta chains originate from one sample sequenced in a study of shared clonotypes between healthy human individuals. Profiled with immunoSEQ multiplex PCR; TCRdb holds only in-frame clones, not every one. The sample includes over a million clones, around 76% of them seen just once. Sequenced material: memory CD4+ T cells sorted from blood. Subset denoted: CD45RA-negative fraction. The receptor source for this set is a man in his late teens or twenties in good health.

The chain couples TRBV5-8 to TRBJ2-1; D gene uncertain. Trimming pared 3 bases from V and 5 bases from J, leaving 15 bases between. The CDR3 has 15 amino acids. CDR1 is SGHTS and CDR2 is YDEGEE in the germline V gene. The CDR3 DNA is TGTGCCAGCAGCTCCTACGATATACGCAACAATGAGCAGTTCTTC. It codes for CASSSYDIRNNEQFF.

The chain recombines TRBV10-3 with TRBJ2-3; D not certain. Germline lookup yields CDR1 ENHRY and CDR2 SYGVKD. With 3 bases removed from V and 2 bases from J, the gap between germline ends came to 3 bases. This CDR3 spans 12 amino acids. CDR3 in amino acids: CAISDYTDTQYF. The CDR3 bases are TGTGCCATCAGTGACTACACAGATACGCAGTATTTT.

The V call is TRBV10-3, the J call TRBJ1-2, with 10 positions matching TRBD1. The CDR3 has 13 residues. J gave up 8 bases and V 6 bases, and 6 bases lay outside the gene matches. The germline gives CDR1 ENHRY, CDR2 SYGVKD. The CDR3 DNA reads as TGTGCCATCAGCCCGACAGGGGGCGAAGGCTACACCTTC. Its protein is CAISPTGGEGYTF.